This T cell receptor (beta chain) appears in the sequencing data of a study of tumor and adjacent non-tumor tissue in lung cancer. Overall study context: Some 4.2 million productive TCRbeta reads were obtained per sample on average. Whole-study findings and limits: Significantly higher TCR diversity was found in tumor than normal lung. Top 100 clones took a larger repertoire share in normal lung.

The library came from three nested PCR rounds adapted from ARM-PCR protocols. Using its own MiXCR run on the multiplex PCR reads, TCRdb lists one record per CDR3 protein. The sample lists some 100,000 distinct CDR3 sequences, less than 75% occurring once. RNA was extracted from bulk tissue without any cell sorting. The normal lung tissue was taken more than 3 cm from the tumor edge. Between August and November 2014, newly diagnosed, chemotherapy-naive lung cancer patients underwent thoracic surgery in China. The CDR3 length is 12 residues. Germline V CDR1 and CDR2: MDHEN, SYDVKM. A remark on this clonotype: Its antigen remains unknown. Given a much more abundant clone one base away, this may be a read error.

The V gene is TRBV28, the J gene TRBJ2-1; D unresolved. This sequence was found in a man in his thirties or forties with non-small cell lung cancer. Sequencing was carried out using distant non-tumor lung tissue. CDR3 protein: CVSSLQRYEQFF. The CDR3 DNA sequence: TGTGTCAGCAGTTTGCAACGCTATGAGCAGTTCTTC.